These 4 T cell receptor beta chains came from one sample sequenced in a study of blood T cell repertoires in COVID-19. Generated by immunoSEQ multiplex PCR, the TCRdb table keeps only in-frame clones and is missing some. The sample lists over 60,000 clones; over 65% were seen once. The sequencing input was peripheral blood. The receptors here all came from a man older than 75 with active or convalescent COVID-19.

The rearrangement joins TRBV19 to TRBJ1-5; D is uncertain. Trimming cost V 3 bases and J 0 bases, with 18 bases left between them. The CDR3 has 18 amino acids. Germline CDR1 LNHDA, CDR2 SQIVND (reference sequence). The DNA of the CDR3 is TGTGCCAGTAGTATCCCGCGGAGAGCTTTATATAGCAATCAGCCCCAGCATTTT. This codes for CASSIPRRALYSNQPQHF.

This chain links TRBV19 with TRBJ2-3, with 9 bases lining up with TRBD2. J lost 4 bases, V lost 5 bases, and 7 bases had no gene match. The CDR3 is 15 residues long. Germline-derived CDR1 and CDR2 are LNHDA and SQIVND (reference sequence). The CDR3 sequence is CASSWGLAGADTQYF. For the CDR3, the DNA is TGTGCCAGTAGTTGGGGACTAGCTGGTGCAGATACGCAGTATTTT.

The chain couples TRBV2 to TRBJ2-1, with a possible D match to TRBD2 (5 bases). Trimming stripped 4 bases from V and 4 bases from J, with 11 bases between. CDR3 size: 14 residues. Germline V gene lookup returns CDR1 SNHLY and CDR2 FYNNEI. This CDR3 reads CASSVFERYNEQFF. CDR3 DNA: TGTGCCAGCAGTGTCTTCGAGCGGTACAATGAGCAGTTCTTC.

The rearrangement joins TRBV5-5 to TRBJ2-7; possible D gene TRBD2, 6 bases. Trimming removed 0 bases from V and 1 base from J, with 20 bases in between. The length of the CDR3 is 18 residues. Per the germline V gene, CDR1 is SGHKS and CDR2 is YYEKEE (reference sequence). CDR3 region: CASSLAPWVVGGSYEQYF. CDR3 nucleotide sequence: TGTGCCAGCAGCTTGGCCCCCTGGGTCGTGGGGGGATCCTACGAGCAGTACTTC.